The following is a T cell receptor (beta chain) sequence with its context. Its antigen is unknown. The sample comes from a study of T cells expressing NK-cell markers. Study background: From sorted CD3+CD56+NKG2C+, CD3+CD56+NKG2C- and CD3+CD56-NKG2C+ T cells came the TCR beta repertoires. HCMV seropositivity characterized most of the eight sequenced donors, and seronegativity one.

Germline CDR1 is SGHAT and CDR2 is FQNNGV. The CDR3 is made up of 19 amino acids. 5'RACE template switching with UMIs produced the TCR beta cDNA. TCRdb re-called the 5' RACE reads and gives one entry per CDR3 protein, without DNA. The sample shows over 150,000 distinct CDR3 sequences, and around 35% sits with its ten largest clones. Study-wide results and caveats: The leading position in the CD3+CD56-NKG2C+ fraction of four donors also went to these clonotypes.

The sequence was obtained from a woman aged 45-60 years in good health. This chain joins TRBV11-2 and TRBJ2-6; without DNA, the TCRdb call of TRBD1 cannot be checked. Sample: blood T cells: a sorted CD56 or NKG2C T cell subset, CD4+ or CD8+ T cells, or bulk PBMC T cells (not recorded which). The CDR3 loop is CASSTPDSPFPSGANVLTF.